Here is one T cell receptor (beta chain) with its context. The data were taken from a study of blood T cell repertoires in COVID-19. Study-wide background: The United States, Italy and Spain provided the acute and convalescent COVID-19 samples.

The length of the CDR3 is 18 residues. The ends lost 3 bases at V and 1 base at J; junction bases unmatched: 14. Germline CDR1 is MNHEY and CDR2 is SMNVEV (reference sequence). Authors' analysis steps: Reference gene primers were amplified, and this amplification served to estimate nucleated cell counts. Sequenced by immunoSEQ multiplex PCR; TCRdb stores in-frame clones only, minus some. From that table come the V and J calls and clone size; the DNA was used to work out D and trimming. The sample consists of about 480,000 clones, more than 75% of them appearing once. Recruitment covered over 20 US areas and drew participants whose ages spanned about 18 to 89 years. Participants were placed into cohorts based on the clinical history they reported.

This TCR was sampled from a middle-aged woman who had recovered from COVID-19. The J gene is TRBJ1-1, the V gene TRBV27, with TRBD1 matching over 7 bases. What was sequenced was PBMCs or T cells enriched from blood (not recorded which). Here the CDR3 DNA reads TGTGCCAGCAGTTTCGAACCGGGACAGAATCCGAAGAACACTGAAGCTTTCTTT. Translated, it gives CASSFEPGQNPKNTEAFF.